These T cell receptor beta chains were read from a single sample in a study of T cells in Graves' hyperthyroidism and ophthalmopathy. TCRdb processed the multiplex PCR reads anew with MiXCR; each CDR3 protein has one entry. The sample lists roughly 420,000 distinct CDR3 sequences; 15% to 19% were seen once. Sequences were obtained from blood. The receptors were gathered from a woman aged 18-29 years with Graves' hyperthyroidism. Both conserved end residues are part of each CDR3. D genes are given only for firm matches. Not every row has a clone size; where given, it reads once, few, many or a size class.

j_gene,abundance,v_gene,d_gene,CDR3aa,CDR3nt
TRBJ2-3,few,TRBV19,TRBD2,CASTPPKLAGAPRDTQYF,TGTGCCAGTACTCCCCCAAAACTAGCGGGGGCCCCCAGAGATACGCAGTATTTT
TRBJ2-1,few,TRBV6-1,-,CASFGSNEQFF,TGTGCCAGCTTTGGATCGAATGAGCAGTTCTTC
TRBJ2-7,many,TRBV2,-,CASSSDFNEQYF,TGTGCCAGCAGTTCGGACTTCAACGAGCAGTACTTC
TRBJ1-6,-,TRBV27,TRBD1,CASSSLPTTGFRSPLHF,TGTGCCAGCAGTTCCCTACCGACGACAGGGTTTCGTTCACCCCTCCACTTT
TRBJ2-1,many,TRBV11-2,TRBD2,CASGTSGRGYNEQFF,TGTGCCAGCGGAACTAGCGGGAGGGGGTACAATGAGCAGTTCTTC
TRBJ2-7,-,TRBV19,-,CASSNPGATGEQYF,TGTGCCAGTAGTAACCCGGGGGCGACGGGGGAGCAGTACTTC
TRBJ1-1,many,TRBV9,-,CASSGGTAGTEAFF,TGTGCCAGCAGCGGAGGGACGGCTGGGACTGAAGCTTTCTTT
TRBJ1-6,many,TRBV4-3,-,CASSQEENSPLHF,TGCGCCAGCAGCCAGGAAGAAAATTCACCCCTCCACTTT
TRBJ1-1,many,TRBV18,-,CASSASGETTEAFF,TGTGCCAGCTCGGCTTCAGGGGAGACCACTGAAGCTTTCTTT
TRBJ2-1,few,TRBV11-2,-,CASSLRAESSYNEQFF,TGTGCCAGCAGCTTAAGAGCGGAGAGCTCCTACAATGAGCAGTTCTTC
TRBJ2-3,many,TRBV6-5,TRBD2,CASSYWRGGGTDTQYF,TGTGCCAGCAGTTACTGGCGGGGGGGCGGCACAGATACGCAGTATTTT
TRBJ1-1,many,TRBV7-8,-,CASSRIMNTEAFF,TGTGCCAGCAGCCGCATTATGAACACTGAAGCTTTCTTT
TRBJ1-4,-,TRBV19,-,CASSMLGVHEKLFF,TGTGCCAGTAGTATGCTGGGTGTTCATGAAAAACTGTTTTTT